One and the same sample provided the 8 T cell receptor beta chains below, sequenced in a study of breast tumors, draining lymph nodes, adjacent tissues (dated by TCRdb to between 2015 and 2016). Libraries were built with multiplex PCR. Sequencing instrument: Illumina HiSeq 2000. TCRdb handled the public reads itself, with Q25 trimming in fastp and clone calling in MiXCR, and kept productive beta chains. For every CDR3 protein sequence, its rows merge into one entry that carries the most common genes and DNA. Here the sample has about 230,000 distinct CDR3 sequences; about 32% occur a single time. The top ten clonotypes cover 1.2% to 1.5% of the sample. Lymph node samples came from the axillary draining lymph nodes of breast cancer patients. Sequenced material: axillary lymph node tissue. Receptors originate from a female donor with breast cancer. Some clones in this sample may be carry-over from other donors' samples.

This clonotype was seen many times. J is TRBJ2-7 and V is TRBV20-1, with TRBD2 matching over 8 bases. From germline, CDR1 is DFQATT and CDR2 SNEGSKA (reference sequence). The CDR3 has 15 amino acids. The ends lost 1 base at V and 1 base at J; junction bases unmatched: 6. Here the CDR3 DNA reads TGCAGTGCTAGAGGAGGAAGCGGGGGTTCCTACGAGCAGTACTTC. Protein sequence: CSARGGSGGSYEQYF.

This clonotype was recorded a few times. The chain employs TRBV2 and TRBJ1-5, with a weak D call TRBD1 (6 bases). CDR1 SNHLY and CDR2 FYNNEI come from the germline V gene. Trimming removed 5 bases from V and 7 bases from J, with 15 bases in between. The CDR3 is 14 residues long. The CDR3 DNA follows: TGTGCCAGCAGTTTGGCAGGGGCCGGACAGCCCCAGCATTTT. Translation: CASSLAGAGQPQHF.

This clonotype was counted at least ten times. The gene calls are TRBV19 and TRBJ2-1; 13 nucleotides agree with TRBD2. This CDR3 contains 17 residues. Germline CDR1 and CDR2: LNHDA and SQIVND (reference sequence). V lost 5 bases, J lost 0 bases, and 4 bases stayed unmatched. As DNA, the CDR3 is TGTGCCAGTAGTGCACTAGCGGGAGGGTTCTCCTACAATGAGCAGTTCTTC. As protein: CASSALAGGFSYNEQFF.

J is TRBJ2-7 and V is TRBV14; tentatively, D is TRBD1 or TRBD2 (5 bases each). The CDR3 runs to 12 residues. V was cut by 3 bases and J by 7 bases, with 10 bases left in between. Looked up from germline, CDR1 is SGHDN and CDR2 is FVKESK. CDR3 DNA sequence: TGTGCCAGCAGCCACCCATGGGGGGAGCAGTACTTC. The encoded protein is CASSHPWGEQYF. Full variable domain (rest looked up from reference TRBV14 and TRBJ2-7): EAGVTQFPSHSVIEKGQTVTLRCDPISGHDNLYWYRRVMGKEIKFLLHFVKESKQDESGMPNNRFLAERTGGTYSTLKVQPAELEDSGVYFCASSHPWGEQYFGPGTRLTVT.

About this clonotype: A junction end diverges from the germline sequence, so it may reflect a read error. This chain connects TRBV7-9 to TRBJ2-3, with 11 bases aligning to TRBD2. This CDR3 is built from 18 residues. Per the germline V gene, CDR1 is SEHNR and CDR2 is FQNEAQ (reference sequence). This CDR3 is CASSPGRLAGMRTHTQYF. The CDR3 bases are TGTGCTAGCAGTCCAGGCCGACTAGCGGGAATGAGGACACATACGCAGTATTTT.

This clonotype was observed many times. As DNA, the CDR3 is TGTGCCAGCAGTTTAATAATCGGGAGGGTGAATGAGCAGTTCTTC. Its protein is CASSLIIGRVNEQFF. The chain recombines TRBV12-3 or TRBV12-4 with TRBJ2-1; 8 bases fit TRBD2. The trim removed 2 bases at V and 7 bases at J, leaving 7 bases unmatched. This CDR3 contains 15 residues.

This clonotype was recorded at least ten times. The V and J genes are TRBV3-1 and TRBJ2-7, with D perhaps TRBD2 (6 bases). The V end lost 3 bases, the J end lost 7 bases, and 7 bases lay between the germline ends. Looked up from germline, CDR1 is LGHDT and CDR2 is YNNKEL (reference sequence). This CDR3 has 11 amino acids. The CDR3 DNA reads as TGTGCCAGCAGCCAGGCGGGAGAGCAGTACTTC. It is translated as CASSQAGEQYF.

The chain recombines TRBV7-2 with TRBJ2-1; possible D gene TRBD2, 6 bases. Trimming took off 4 bases at V and 0 bases at J, with 13 bases between the two ends. Germline V gene lookup returns CDR1 SGHTA and CDR2 FQGNSA. This CDR3 has 16 residues. The CDR3 sequence is CASSSLALSSYNEQFF. DNA of the CDR3: TGTGCCAGCAGCTCTCTAGCGTTAAGCTCCTACAATGAGCAGTTCTTC.